This entry lists 19 T cell receptor beta chains sequenced from one sample in a study of identical twins. TCRdb re-called the 5' RACE reads through MiXCR, storing one row per CDR3 protein. The top ten clones hold more than 8.5% of a sample with 200,000 to 300,000 distinct CDR3 sequences, 10% of them seen once. The sequencing sample was made of memory T cells sorted from blood. These receptors came from a man over 45 in good health.

The chain employs TRBV4-3 and TRBJ2-1; the match to TRBD2 covers 9 bases. This CDR3 region has 16 residues. Per the germline V gene, CDR1 is LGHNA and CDR2 is YSLEER. Trimming removed 0 bases from V and 3 bases from J; junction bases left unmatched: 3. This CDR3 reads CASSQDLAGFYNEQFF. In DNA form, the CDR3 reads TGCGCCAGCAGCCAAGATCTAGCGGGGTTCTACAATGAGCAGTTCTTC.

This rearrangement joins TRBV2 to TRBJ2-3, with 7 bases aligning to TRBD2. CDR1 and CDR2 from the germline V gene are SNHLY and FYNNEI. V was clipped by 6 bases and J by 4 bases; unmatched bases: 13. CDR3 length: 16 amino acids. The DNA of the CDR3 is TGTGCCAGCAGGGAACTTTCGACTAGCTTTTCAGATACGCAGTATTTT. Its protein product is CASRELSTSFSDTQYF.

In nucleotides, the CDR3 is TGTGCCATCAGCCCGGGACTAGCGGGACGGAACGACTACGAGCAGTACTTC. It translates to CAISPGLAGRNDYEQYF. The chain uses TRBV10-3 and TRBJ2-7, with 13 bases lining up with TRBD2. The length of the CDR3 is 17 residues. The germline V gene encodes CDR1 ENHRY and CDR2 SYGVKD. Trimming removed 6 bases from V and 3 bases from J; junction bases left unmatched: 11.

This clonotype showed up many times. In nucleotides, the CDR3 is TGTGCCAGCAGTTTGGTTTCGGCAGGGAACAATCAGCCCCAGCATTTT. It translates to CASSLVSAGNNQPQHF. The chain combines TRBV12-3 or TRBV12-4 with TRBJ1-5; D is possibly TRBD1 (5 bases). The germline V and J ends were trimmed by 3 bases and 3 bases, with 15 bases remaining between them. This CDR3 contains 16 residues.

This chain links TRBV28 with TRBJ2-2; perhaps TRBD1 as D (6 bases). The CDR3 covers 13 residues. Germline CDR1 MDHEN, CDR2 SYDVKM. The ends were cut back, 6 bases at V and 4 bases at J, with 9 bases in the middle. The CDR3 spells CASRDSTTGELFF. CDR3 DNA sequence: TGTGCCAGCAGGGACAGTACCACCGGGGAGCTGTTTTTT.

This clonotype was observed a handful of times. The chain joins TRBV15 to TRBJ2-2, with D hard to call. CDR1 is LNHNV and CDR2 is YYDKDF in the germline V gene (reference sequence). CDR3 size: 15 residues. V was pared by 3 bases and J by 4 bases, with 12 bases between. The CDR3 coding sequence is TGTGCCACCAGCAGTAGCCTCTTTGTCACCGGGGAGCTGTTTTTT. Translation gives CATSSSLFVTGELFF. Full variable domain (outside the CDR3, taken from reference TRBV15 and TRBJ2-2): DAMVIQNPRYQVTQFGKPVTLSCSQTLNHNVMYWYQQKSSQAPKLLFHYYDKDFNNEADTPDNFQSRRPNTSFCFLDIRSPGLGDTAMYLCATSSSLFVTGELFFGEGSRLTVL.

V is TRBV14 and J is TRBJ2-7, with TRBD2 identical over 11 bases. This CDR3 spans 15 amino acids. V lost 4 bases, J lost 6 bases, and 8 bases stayed unmatched. Germline V CDR1 and CDR2: SGHDN, FVKESK. CDR3 sequence reads: CASSLSGTSGSEQYF. The CDR3 bases are TGTGCCAGCAGCCTATCCGGGACTAGCGGATCCGAGCAGTACTTC. Together with reference TRBV14 and TRBJ2-7, the CDR3 gives the full variable domain: EAGVTQFPSHSVIEKGQTVTLRCDPISGHDNLYWYRRVMGKEIKFLLHFVKESKQDESGMPNNRFLAERTGGTYSTLKVQPAELEDSGVYFCASSLSGTSGSEQYFGPGTRLTVT.

The V and J genes are TRBV7-2 and TRBJ2-7, with D tentatively TRBD2 (5 bases). From germline, CDR1 is SGHTA and CDR2 FQGNSA. The CDR3 is 15 amino acids. Trimming removed 2 bases from V and 5 bases from J, with 16 bases in between. The DNA for the CDR3 is TGTGCCAGCAGCTTAATCTCCGGACTCCCGGACGAGCAGTACTTC. Translating gives CASSLISGLPDEQYF.

This clonotype was counted between two and nine times. The chain uses TRBV6-2 or TRBV6-3 and TRBJ1-1; a weak D match, TRBD1 (6 bases). The CDR3 totals 15 residues. V was shortened by 0 bases and J by 6 bases, with 14 bases between the two germline ends. CDR1 and CDR2 (germline): MNHEY, SVGEGT. Here the CDR3 DNA reads TGTGCCAGCAGTTACTCGACCAGGGGCACGGCTGAAGCTTTCTTT. It codes for CASSYSTRGTAEAFF.

This clonotype turned up a few times. This chain connects TRBV12-3 or TRBV12-4 to TRBJ2-7; 9 bases line up with TRBD1. The V segment lost 5 bases and the J segment 3 bases; nucleotides outside the gene matches: 8. The CDR3 has 15 amino acids. The CDR3 DNA reads TGTGCCAGCAGTGTAAGACAGGGGGTGTTCTACGAGCAGTACTTC. It yields the protein CASSVRQGVFYEQYF.

This clonotype was counted only a few times. The V gene is TRBV20-1, the J gene TRBJ2-2; TRBD1 aligns across 12 bases. V trimming: 6 bases; J trimming: 6 bases; junction bases outside the gene matches: 8. The CDR3 loop spans 15 amino acids. Germline V gives CDR1 DFQATT, CDR2 SNEGSKA (reference sequence). The DNA for the CDR3 is TGCAGTGCCCGCGGGACAGGGGGCCTGGCCGGGGAGCTGTTTTTT. It is translated as CSARGTGGLAGELFF.

This clonotype showed up many times. The V call is TRBV29-1, the J call TRBJ2-1; TRBD1 matches at 8 bases. The CDR3 sequence is 14 residues long. The ends lost 6 bases at V and 8 bases at J; junction bases unmatched: 12. The germline gives CDR1 SQVTM, CDR2 ANQGSEA. The CDR3 region is CSVSDRGPWDEQFF. In DNA form, the CDR3 reads TGCAGCGTCTCAGACAGGGGCCCCTGGGATGAGCAGTTCTTC.

This clonotype was seen ten or more times. The chain carries TRBV3-1 and TRBJ1-1; the D is unclear. This CDR3 comprises 15 residues. V shed 1 base and J shed 1 base, with 10 bases lying between them. The germline V gene encodes CDR1 LGHDT and CDR2 YNNKEL (reference sequence). CDR3 protein: CASSQGLPSNTEAFF. The CDR3 region has the DNA TGTGCCAGCAGCCAAGGACTTCCTTCGAACACTGAAGCTTTCTTT.

This clonotype was counted only a few times. The chain is built from TRBV5-1 and TRBJ1-5; a possible D gene is TRBD1 (5 bases). This CDR3 contains 14 residues. Trimming took 2 bases from V and 8 from J, leaving 14 bases between them. The V gene's germline CDR1 is SGHRS and CDR2 YFSETQ. Written as DNA, the CDR3 is TGCGCCAGCAGCTTAGGGACCCCCCGTGAGCCCCAGCATTTT. Encoded protein: CASSLGTPREPQHF.

The chain uses TRBV6-2 or TRBV6-3 and TRBJ1-6, with D perhaps matching TRBD1 (6 bases). CDR3 length equals 14 residues. Germline CDR1 reads MNHEY; CDR2 reads SVGEGT. V lost 4 bases to trimming and J lost 2 bases, with 6 bases between them. This chain's CDR3 is CASSWDTYNSPLHF. The CDR3 DNA is TGTGCCAGCAGTTGGGACACCTATAATTCACCCCTCCACTTT.

This clonotype has at least ten counts. This rearrangement joins TRBV12-3 or TRBV12-4 to TRBJ1-4, with D perhaps matching TRBD1 (5 bases). Trimming shortened V by 1 base and J by 4 bases, and 13 bases separated the two germline ends. The CDR3 totals 16 residues. This CDR3 reads CASSLERGRINEKLFF. The DNA of the CDR3 is TGTGCCAGCAGTTTAGAGAGGGGCAGGATTAATGAAAAACTGTTTTTT.

This sequence joins TRBV7-9 and TRBJ2-5, with 11 bases aligning to TRBD2. The V and J ends lost 4 bases and 2 bases, in that order; junction bases with no gene match: 6. Per germline, CDR1 SEHNR and CDR2 FQNEAQ (reference sequence). CDR3 length equals 16 residues. CDR3 residues: CASSWPGLADQETQYF. In nucleotides, the CDR3 is TGTGCCAGCAGCTGGCCGGGACTAGCGGATCAAGAGACCCAGTACTTC.

The chain combines TRBV3-1 with TRBJ2-4; unclear D gene. Trimming pared 0 bases from V and 3 bases from J, leaving 18 bases between. Per germline, CDR1 LGHDT and CDR2 YNNKEL (reference sequence). The CDR3 contains 18 residues. The CDR3 sequence is CASSQEVRLGWDKNIQYF. Here the CDR3 DNA reads TGTGCCAGCAGCCAAGAAGTAAGGCTCGGGTGGGACAAAAACATTCAGTACTTC.

The chain carries TRBV30 and TRBJ2-2, with 13 bases that match TRBD2. The length of the CDR3 is 17 residues. In germline, CDR1 is GTSNPN, CDR2 SVGIG (reference sequence). V shed 3 bases, J shed 5 bases, and the junction held 9 bases outside the gene matches. In DNA, the CDR3 is TGTGCCTGGAGGCAACTAGCGGGAGGGCCTCGAACCGGGGAGCTGTTTTTT. It codes for CAWRQLAGGPRTGELFF.